The clone carrying this T cell receptor (beta chain) was detected only a few times. What it recognizes is unknown. This record comes from a study of post-analysis software for immune sequencing data. Study-wide findings and caveats: Multiple sclerosis patients showed significantly lower normalized Chao1 diversity than controls did. Patients carried roughly 5 TRBV segments more frequently than controls did, and TRBV5-6, TRBV5-1 and TRBV20-1 were among them.

Unique molecular identifiers tagged the TCR beta cDNA libraries. From the PCR reads, TCRdb called clonotypes with MiXCR, one entry per CDR3 protein. The sample holds fewer than 850,000 distinct CDR3 sequences; around 27% are singletons and the top ten take around 0.6%. CDR1 is SGHTA and CDR2 is FQGNSA in the germline V gene. The CDR3 covers 18 residues. V dropped 0 bases and J dropped 3; count of bases not matched to a gene: 6. The chain has TRBV7-2 and TRBJ2-6; 9 bases map to TRBD1. Sequenced input: blood. The receptor was derived from a girl aged 10-17 years with multiple sclerosis. The CDR3 sequence is CASSLATGGADGANVLTF. In DNA form, the CDR3 reads TGTGCCAGCAGCTTAGCCACAGGGGGCGCGGATGGGGCCAACGTCCTGACTTTC.